The sample holds a few counts of the clone carrying this TCR beta chain. The sample is drawn from a study of blood T cell repertoires in COVID-19. Germline CDR1 and CDR2: ENHRY and SYGVKD. The CDR3 is 13 amino acids. V lost 11 bases to trimming and J lost 0 bases, with 13 bases between them. Method: immunoSEQ multiplex PCR; TCRdb's copy keeps in-frame clones and lacks some. The profile shows about 380,000 clones, approximately 81% of them singletons. Sequences were obtained from peripheral blood. This chain joins TRBV10-3 and TRBJ1-1; TRBD1 might be the D (5 bases). The TCR originated in a woman aged 18-30 years with acute or convalescent COVID-19. CDR3: CAALGAMNTEAFF. For the CDR3, the DNA is TGTGCCGCATTAGGGGCCATGAACACTGAAGCTTTCTTT.